This TCR beta chain was observed in a study of shared clonotypes between healthy human individuals (dated by TCRdb to the early 2020s). Regarding the study in general: A couple of women and a few men aged 18 to 49 years were included in the cohort. To increase sequencing depth and limit assay-specific biases, different laboratories used diverse techniques to prepare libraries and sequence TCR repertoires. For each donor, CD4 naive and CD4 memory were each run on three plates, CD8 naive on two plates, and CD8 memory on one plate. To estimate repertoire size and how much clonotypes are shared between individuals, the study performed deep sequencing of blood TCR repertoires from 4 to 6 healthy adults. Between about 0.85 and 9.5 billion PBMCs per donor were obtained by leukapheresis.

Details on this clone: The specificity of this receptor is unknown. Per-base qualities were not stored, and no clone one base away is much larger.

Broader findings and caveats from the paper: Sharing across four donors was observed for about 5% of naive CD4, less than 4% of naive CD8, 2% to 2.5% of memory CD4, and about 0.39% of memory CD8 clonotypes. Incomplete sequencing was indicated by rarefaction of sorted-subset datasets, despite the large sequencing depth. Sampling was limited to blood, and TCR repertoires in tissue likely differ from TCR repertoires in blood. Compared with non-shared clonotypes, the clonotypes found in all four sorted-subset donors had higher generation probabilities. Because the study included only a small number of donors, the genetic and exposure-history diversity represented was limited. Pairwise subsampling led to the expectation that sequencing depth would affect the degree of clonotype sharing among donors. Naive subsets generally had larger estimated clonotype richness than memory subsets did.

Trimming accounts for 5 bases at V and 0 bases at J, while the number of junction bases matched to no gene is 8. The germline V gene sets CDR1 to MDHEN and CDR2 to SYDVKM. The CDR3 holds 16 amino acids from the cysteine to the phenylalanine. Just the 48-base CDR3 DNA is kept, in frame starting at base 1. Donors were healthy HIV-negative adults with no recently reported acute infections or vaccinations. Every donor was a Caucasian adult residing in Nashville, Tennessee, USA. CD4+ T cells were enriched by magnetic negative selection, after which naive cells were positively selected on CD45RA and the negative fraction was taken as the memory subset. Blood was collected by leukapheresis, and PBMCs were isolated by Ficoll-Histopaque density gradient centrifugation and then cryopreserved in liquid nitrogen vapor phase. Purity and quantity of every magnetically sorted T cell population were checked by analytical flow cytometry. From each sorted fraction, genomic DNA was isolated and quantified by UV absorbance on a Nanodrop 2000c.

TCR CDR3 regions were amplified from genomic DNA by multiplex PCR using the deep immunoSEQ assay. Extracted genomic DNA from each cell subset was spread evenly across all wells of several immunoSEQ 96-well plates, with each plate serving as a replicate. For sorted subsets, roughly 200 ng genomic DNA, equal to approximately 30,000 T cell genomes, was loaded into each replicate PCR. Purified libraries were measured with a Qubit 3.0 fluorometer, size-checked on a Bioanalyzer 2100, and measured again with the KAPA Library Quantification kit. A separate single-read 150-cycle Illumina NextSeq 550 flow cell was used to sequence each immunoSEQ 96-well plate. Per the authors' processing: Because only junctional sequences without quality scores were contained in the immunoSEQ output, filtering matching that applied to full-length reads could not be performed. Sequences were annotated with PyIR, a Python wrapper for IgBLAST v1.9, using IMGT germline references to assign V/J genes and CDR3. Reads with weak V/J assignments (E-value above 1e-6), missing CDR3, stop codons, out-of-frame junctions, or ambiguous translated residues were removed. V3J clonotypes were defined as sequences sharing the same inferred V gene, J gene, and CDR3 amino acid sequence. To compute the percentage overlap between repertoires, the number of shared unique clonotypes was divided by the size of the smaller repertoire. Richness of each repertoire was evaluated using RTK rarefaction, the Chao1 estimator, and Recon v2.1 estimates of unobserved clonotypes. Generation probabilities for all TCRbeta clonotypes obtained by the gDNA method from several donors were computed using OLGA. TCRdb retrieved this table from immuneACCESS and kept in-frame rearrangements only. Not all clones are present; in checked studies, unresolved V genes account for under half, and no reason is known for the remainder. V, J and clone size are those of that table, while D and trimming were read from the DNA. The sample table records approximately 940,000 clones; around three quarters of these occur just once. Jointly, the top ten make up about 1.5% of the sample.

The sequenced sample was memory CD4+ T cells sorted from blood. The cell subset or site label, read with the paper, signifies: CD45RA-negative fraction. Recombination linked TRBV28 to TRBJ2-7, and TRBD1 matches 9 of the central bases. The TCR comes from a man aged 18 to 30 in good health. The CDR3 reads as follows: CASSQPGQGFSYEQYF. The nucleotide sequence reads as follows: TGTGCCAGCAGTCAACCGGGACAGGGATTCTCCTACGAGCAGTACTTC.